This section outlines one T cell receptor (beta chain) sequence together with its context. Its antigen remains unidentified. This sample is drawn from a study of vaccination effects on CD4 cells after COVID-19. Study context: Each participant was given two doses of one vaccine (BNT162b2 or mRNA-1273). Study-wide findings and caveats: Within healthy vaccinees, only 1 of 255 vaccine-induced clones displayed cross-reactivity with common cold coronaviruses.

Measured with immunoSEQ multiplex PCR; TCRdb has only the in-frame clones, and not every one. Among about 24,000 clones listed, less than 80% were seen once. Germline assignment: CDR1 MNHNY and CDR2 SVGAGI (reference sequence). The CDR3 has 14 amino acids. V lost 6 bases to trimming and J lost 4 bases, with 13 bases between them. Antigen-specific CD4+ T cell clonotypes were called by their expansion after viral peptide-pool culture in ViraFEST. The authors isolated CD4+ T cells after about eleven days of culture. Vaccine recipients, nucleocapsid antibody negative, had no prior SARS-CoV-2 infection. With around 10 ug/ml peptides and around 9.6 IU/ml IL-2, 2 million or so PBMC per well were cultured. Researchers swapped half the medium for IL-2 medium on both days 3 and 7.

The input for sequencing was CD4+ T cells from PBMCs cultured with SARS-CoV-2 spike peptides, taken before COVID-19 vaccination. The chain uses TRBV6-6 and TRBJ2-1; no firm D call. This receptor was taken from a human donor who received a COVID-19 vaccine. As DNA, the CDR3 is TGTGCCAGCAGCCTACCCACGGTATACAATGAGCAGTTCTTC. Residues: CASSLPTVYNEQFF.